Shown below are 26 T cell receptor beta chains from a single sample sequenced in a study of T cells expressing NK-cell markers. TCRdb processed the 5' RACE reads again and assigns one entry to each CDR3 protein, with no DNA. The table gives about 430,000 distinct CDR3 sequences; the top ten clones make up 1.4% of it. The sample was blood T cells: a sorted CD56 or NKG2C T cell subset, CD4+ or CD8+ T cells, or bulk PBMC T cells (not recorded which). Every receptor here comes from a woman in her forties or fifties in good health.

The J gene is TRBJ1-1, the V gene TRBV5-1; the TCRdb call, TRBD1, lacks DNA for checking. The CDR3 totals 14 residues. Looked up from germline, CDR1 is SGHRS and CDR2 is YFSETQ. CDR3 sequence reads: CASSGTVLNTEAFF.

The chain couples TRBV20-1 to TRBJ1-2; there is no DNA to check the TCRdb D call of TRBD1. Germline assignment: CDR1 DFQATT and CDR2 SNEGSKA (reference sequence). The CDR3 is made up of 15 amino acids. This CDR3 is CSAAKTGGEDYGYTF.

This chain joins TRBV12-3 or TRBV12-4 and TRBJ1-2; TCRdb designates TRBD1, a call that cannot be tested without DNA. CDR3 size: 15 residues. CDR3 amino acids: CASSARRGEGYGYTF.

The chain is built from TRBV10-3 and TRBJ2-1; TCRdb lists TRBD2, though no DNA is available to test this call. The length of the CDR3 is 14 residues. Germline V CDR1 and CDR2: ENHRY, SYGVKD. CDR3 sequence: CAINRGRGGEEQFF.

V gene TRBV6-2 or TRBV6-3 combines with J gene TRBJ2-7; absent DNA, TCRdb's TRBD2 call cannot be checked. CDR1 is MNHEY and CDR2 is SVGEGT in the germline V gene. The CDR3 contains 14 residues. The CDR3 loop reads CASTDGGVTYEQYF.

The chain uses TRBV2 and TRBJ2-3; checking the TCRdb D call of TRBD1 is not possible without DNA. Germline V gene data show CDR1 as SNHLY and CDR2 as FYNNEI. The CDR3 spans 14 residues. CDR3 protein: CASSDRGFTDTQYF. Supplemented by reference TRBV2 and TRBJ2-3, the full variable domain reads EPEVTQTPSHQVTQMGQEVILRCVPISNHLYFYWYRQILGQKVEFLVSFYNNEISEKSEIFDDQFSVERPDGSNFTLKIRSTKLEDSAMYFCASSDRGFTDTQYFGPGTRLTVL.

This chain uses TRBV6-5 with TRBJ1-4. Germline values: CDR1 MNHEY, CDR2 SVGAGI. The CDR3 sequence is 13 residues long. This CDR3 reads CASRKTGLEKLFF.

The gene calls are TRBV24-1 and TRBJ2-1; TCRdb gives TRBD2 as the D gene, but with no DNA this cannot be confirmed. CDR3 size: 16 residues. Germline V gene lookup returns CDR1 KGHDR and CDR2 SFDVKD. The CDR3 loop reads CATSDGDSDRRNEQFF.

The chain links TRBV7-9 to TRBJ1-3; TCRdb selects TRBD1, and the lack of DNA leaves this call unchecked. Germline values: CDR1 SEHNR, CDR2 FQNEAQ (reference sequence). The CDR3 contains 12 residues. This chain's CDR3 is CATNSDPRTIYF.

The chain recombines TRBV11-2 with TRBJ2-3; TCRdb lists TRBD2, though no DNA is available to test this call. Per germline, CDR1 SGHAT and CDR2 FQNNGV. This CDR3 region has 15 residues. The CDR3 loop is CASTFSGREADTQYF.

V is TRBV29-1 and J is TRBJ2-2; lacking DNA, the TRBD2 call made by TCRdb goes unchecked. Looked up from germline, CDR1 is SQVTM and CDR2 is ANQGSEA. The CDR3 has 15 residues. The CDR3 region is CSVGPRLAPTGELFF.

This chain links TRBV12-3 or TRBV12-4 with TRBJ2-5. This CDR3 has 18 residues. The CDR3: CASSFFASSRRGSETQYF.

CDR3 sequence reads: CASSLGWGRNTGELFF. V usage is TRBV11-2 and J usage is TRBJ2-2; checking the TCRdb D call of TRBD1 is not possible without DNA. The germline gives CDR1 SGHAT, CDR2 FQNNGV. The CDR3 runs 16 residues.

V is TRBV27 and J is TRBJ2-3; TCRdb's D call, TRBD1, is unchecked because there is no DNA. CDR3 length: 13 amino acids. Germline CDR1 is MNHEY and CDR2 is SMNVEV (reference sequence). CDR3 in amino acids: CASSLQGGGTQYF.

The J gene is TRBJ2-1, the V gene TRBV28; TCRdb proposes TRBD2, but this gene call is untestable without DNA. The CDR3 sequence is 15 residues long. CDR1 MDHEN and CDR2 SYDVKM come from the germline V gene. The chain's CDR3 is CASSPSGRSIGEQFF.

The CDR3: CASSQRQGNTDTQYF. The chain carries TRBV18 and TRBJ2-3; checking the TCRdb D call of TRBD1 is not possible without DNA. CDR3 length: 15 amino acids. Per germline, CDR1 KGHSH and CDR2 LQKENI.

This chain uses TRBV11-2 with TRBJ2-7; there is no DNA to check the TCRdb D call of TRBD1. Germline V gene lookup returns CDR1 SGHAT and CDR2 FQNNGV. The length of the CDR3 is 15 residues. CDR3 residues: CASSLGAGLSYEQYF.

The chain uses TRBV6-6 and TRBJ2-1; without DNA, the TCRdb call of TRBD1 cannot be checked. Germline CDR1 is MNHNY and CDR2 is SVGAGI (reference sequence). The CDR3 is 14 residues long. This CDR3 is CASGGTSSYNEQFF.

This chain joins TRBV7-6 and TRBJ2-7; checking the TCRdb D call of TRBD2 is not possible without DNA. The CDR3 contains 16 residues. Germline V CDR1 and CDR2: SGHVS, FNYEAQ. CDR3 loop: CASHPLAGGGEYEQYF.

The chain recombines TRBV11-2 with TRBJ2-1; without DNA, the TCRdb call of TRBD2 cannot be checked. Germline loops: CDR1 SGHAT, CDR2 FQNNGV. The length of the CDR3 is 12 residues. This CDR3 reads CASSLDRTRQFF.

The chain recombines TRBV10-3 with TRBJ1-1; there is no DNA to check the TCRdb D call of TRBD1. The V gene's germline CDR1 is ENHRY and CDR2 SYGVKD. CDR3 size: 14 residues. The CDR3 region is CAISGGQMNTEAFF.

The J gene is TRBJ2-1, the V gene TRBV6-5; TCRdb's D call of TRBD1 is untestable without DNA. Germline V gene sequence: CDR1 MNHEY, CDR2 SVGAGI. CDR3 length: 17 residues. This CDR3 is CASSYTRQHLFYNEQFF.

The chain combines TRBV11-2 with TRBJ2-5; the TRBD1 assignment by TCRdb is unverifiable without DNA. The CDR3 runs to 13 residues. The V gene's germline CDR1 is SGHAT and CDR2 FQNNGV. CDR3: CASSALFRGTQYF.

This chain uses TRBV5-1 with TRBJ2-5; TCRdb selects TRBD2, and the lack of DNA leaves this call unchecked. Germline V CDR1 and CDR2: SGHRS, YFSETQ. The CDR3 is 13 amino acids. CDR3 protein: CASSVGSQETQYF.

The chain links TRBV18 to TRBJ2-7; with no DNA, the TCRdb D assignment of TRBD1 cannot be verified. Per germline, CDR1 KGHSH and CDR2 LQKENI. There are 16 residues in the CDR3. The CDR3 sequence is CASSPRDRANSYEQYF.

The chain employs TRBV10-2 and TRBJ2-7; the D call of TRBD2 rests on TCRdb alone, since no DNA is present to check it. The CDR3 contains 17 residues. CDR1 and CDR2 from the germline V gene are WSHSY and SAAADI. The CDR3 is CASSQAGRASVSYEQYF.